This is a list of T cell receptor beta chains from one sample in a study of PD-1 blockade in classical Hodgkin lymphoma. Here immunoSEQ multiplex PCR was the method, and the copy in TCRdb shows in-frame clones only, minus some. Of over 50,000 clones listed, approximately 89% are singletons. Material: peripheral blood mononuclear cells (PBMCs), obtained before the fourth cycle of nivolumab. The receptors were gathered from a human donor with classical Hodgkin lymphoma. Both conserved end residues are part of each CDR3. The size of a clone is reported for some rows only, either as once, few or many, or as a class for expanded clones.

size	V	J	CDR3
once	TRBV6-6	TRBJ1-5	CASGDRGHQPQHF
-	TRBV10-3	TRBJ1-3	CAISESSFRRDSGNTIYF
-	TRBV5-1	TRBJ2-3	CASSPRGQGATDTQYF
-	TRBV25-1	TRBJ2-7	CASSEELAYEQYF
-	TRBV9	TRBJ1-1	CASSTGTGWDEAFF
few	TRBV14	TRBJ2-3	CASSFFTAPDTQYF
once	TRBV2	TRBJ1-2	CASSEGGNYGYTF
few	TRBV27	TRBJ2-1	CASRSDRSNEQFF
once	TRBV9	TRBJ2-2	CASSVALGSGELFF
-	TRBV7-2	TRBJ1-4	CASSLIGTGAVNEKLFF
-	TRBV25-1	TRBJ1-4	CASSEYSSGQGTEKLFF